This is a list of T cell receptor beta chains from one sample in a study of CD8 T cell repertoires and HIV-1 epitope variants. The antigens of these receptors remain unknown. The data were produced by immunoSEQ multiplex PCR, yet TCRdb's version contains in-frame clones alone and is incomplete. The table records 4,500 to 6,500 clones, approximately 61% of them present only once. The sequencing input was cultured CD8+ T cells derived from PBMCs. The receptor set was obtained from a male donor with HIV. Both conserved end residues are part of each CDR3. The D gene is left open where the match is weak. A row's size may be missing; if present it is once, few, many or a size class.

>TRBD1|TRBV7-2|15|-|TRBJ2-7
TGTGCCAGCAGCTTAGTTCGGGACAGGGTAGACGAGCAGTACTTC
CASSLVRDRVDEQYF
>-|TRBV19|14|-|TRBJ1-5
TGTGCCAGTAGTATTGGCGGGGATGGGCAGCCCCAGCATTTT
CASSIGGDGQPQHF
>TRBD1|TRBV9|14|-|TRBJ2-1
TGTGCCAGCAGCGCGGGACAGGAGTACAATGAGCAGTTCTTC
CASSAGQEYNEQFF
>TRBD1|TRBV27|14|-|TRBJ2-7
TGTGCCAGCAGACAGGGGGCTTCCTCCTACGAGCAGTACTTC
CASRQGASSYEQYF
>-|TRBV5-6|12|-|TRBJ1-4
TGTGCCAGCAGCCTTCAGAATGAAAAACTGTTTTTT
CASSLQNEKLFF
>TRBD2|TRBV28|15|few|TRBJ2-1
TGTGCCAGCACCACCGGGACTAGCATGGGCAATGAGCAGTTCTTC
CASTTGTSMGNEQFF
>TRBD1|TRBV11-3|15|-|TRBJ1-1
TGTGCCAGCAGCTTCGGGGACAGGCCGAACACTGAAGCTTTCTTT
CASSFGDRPNTEAFF
>-|TRBV28|14|-|TRBJ2-2
TGTGCCAGCAGTTTCGGGGGTAACACCGGGGAGCTGTTTTTT
CASSFGGNTGELFF
>TRBD1|TRBV7-6|13|-|TRBJ2-7
TGTGCCAGCAGCGCAGGGACAGGGAGCGAGCAGTACTTC
CASSAGTGSEQYF
>-|TRBV5-1|13|-|TRBJ2-1
TGCGCCAGCAGCTTGGGTGTCTACAATGAGCAGTTCTTC
CASSLGVYNEQFF
>TRBD1|TRBV10-3|18|-|TRBJ1-5
TGTGCCATCCAAGGACAGGGGCCTCGTAAGATAGGCAATCAGCCCCAGCATTTT
CAIQGQGPRKIGNQPQHF
>TRBD1|TRBV7-9|15|-|TRBJ2-7
TGTGCCAGCAGCCCCCGGGACAGGGCCCCATACGAGCAGTACTTC
CASSPRDRAPYEQYF
>-|TRBV5-1|11|-|TRBJ1-3
TGCGCCAGCAGCCCCTATAGTCCCATATATTTT
CASSPYSPIYF
>TRBD2|TRBV27|18|few|TRBJ2-3
TGTGCCAGCAGACCCACGACTAGCGGGAGGGCTAGCACAGATACGCAGTATTTT
CASRPTTSGRASTDTQYF
>TRBD1|TRBV9|19|few|TRBJ1-6
TGTGCCAGCAGCGTAGACAAAGGGACAGGCTCTGGGGGGAATTCACCCCTCCACTTT
CASSVDKGTGSGGNSPLHF
>TRBD2|TRBV5-1|18|-|TRBJ2-1
TGCGCCAGCAGCTTGCGAGCGGGAGGGCAACTTGTAAACAATGAGCAGTTCTTC
CASSLRAGGQLVNNEQFF
>-|TRBV28|17|-|TRBJ1-5
TGTGCCAGCACCCAAGGAGGAGGGGAAGGGGCCCATCAGCCCCAGCATTTT
CASTQGGGEGAHQPQHF
>-|TRBV28|13|-|TRBJ1-6
TGTGCCAGCAGTACTACAGGGAACTCACCCCTCCACTTT
CASSTTGNSPLHF
>-|TRBV30|16|-|TRBJ2-1
TGTGCCTGGAGTAACCCCTGGAAGGGAGAAGCCGATGAGCAGTTCTTC
CAWSNPWKGEADEQFF
>-|TRBV27|17|-|TRBJ2-4
TGTGCCAGCAGTTTACTCACCACCGGACGGGACTCGAACATTCAGTACTTC
CASSLLTTGRDSNIQYF
>-|TRBV2|10|-|TRBJ2-1
TGTGCCAGCAGTATTTATGAGCAGTTCTTC
CASSIYEQFF
>-|TRBV5-6|16|-|TRBJ2-7
TGTGCCAGCAGCTTGGGGCCTTCTTTGGGAGATTACGAGCAGTACTTC
CASSLGPSLGDYEQYF
>-|TRBV4-2|12|-|TRBJ2-7
TGTGCCAGCAGCCAAGAACCTTACGAGCAGTACTTC
CASSQEPYEQYF
>TRBD2|TRBV27|15|-|TRBJ2-3
TGTGCCAGCAGTAGACTAGCGGTGTACACAGATACGCAGTATTTT
CASSRLAVYTDTQYF
>TRBD1|TRBV19|13|-|TRBJ1-1
TGTGCCAGTAAGACAGGGGACGACACTGAAGCTTTCTTT
CASKTGDDTEAFF
>-|TRBV28|13|-|TRBJ2-3
TGTGCCAGCAGGGGTAGCTTCACAGATACGCAGTATTTT
CASRGSFTDTQYF
>-|TRBV9|18|few|TRBJ2-3
TGTGCCAGCAGCATGCCCGGTCCCGGACAGATATCTGCAGATACGCAGTATTTT
CASSMPGPGQISADTQYF
>TRBD1|TRBV28|15|-|TRBJ2-1
TGTGCCAGCAGTCCCGGACAGGGCAGAATGAATGAGCAGTTCTTC
CASSPGQGRMNEQFF
>-|TRBV18|16|-|TRBJ2-1
TGTGCCAGCTCACCGGACAAGGGCCCACAATACAATGAGCAGTTCTTC
CASSPDKGPQYNEQFF
>TRBD2|TRBV4-3|16|few|TRBJ2-5
TGCGCCAGCAGCCAAGATAAGCGGGGGGCGGGAGAGACCCAGTACTTC
CASSQDKRGAGETQYF
>-|TRBV11-2|15|-|TRBJ2-3
TGTGCCAGCAGCCCATCCTCCTTTGACACAGATACGCAGTATTTT
CASSPSSFDTDTQYF
>-|TRBV7-9|15|few|TRBJ2-7
TGTGCCAGCAGCGGGTCTAGCGCCACGTTATACGAGCAGTACTTC
CASSGSSATLYEQYF
>-|TRBV27|15|few|TRBJ1-3
TGTGCCAGCAAAAGCGGGCCCCTCTCTGGAAACACCATATATTTT
CASKSGPLSGNTIYF
>-|TRBV7-9|13|-|TRBJ2-3
TGTGCCAGCAGCGCCTTCAGAGTAGATACGCAGTATTTT
CASSAFRVDTQYF
>TRBD2|TRBV7-9|17|medium-sized|TRBJ2-1
TGTGCCAGCAGCGGAGATGCGGGAGGTTACTCCTACAATGAGCAGTTCTTC
CASSGDAGGYSYNEQFF
>-|TRBV4-1|13|few|TRBJ1-2
TGCGCCAGCAGCCAAGACGGCGTCTATGGCTACACCTTC
CASSQDGVYGYTF
>-|TRBV19|15|once|TRBJ1-6
TGTGCCAGTACCGACACGGACCCGAATAATTCACCCCTCCACTTT
CASTDTDPNNSPLHF
>-|TRBV28|13|-|TRBJ1-4
TGTGCCAGCAGTCCGCCTGGGGGTGAAAAACTGTTTTTT
CASSPPGGEKLFF
>TRBD1|TRBV7-9|17|few|TRBJ2-2
TGTGCCAGCAGCTTAGCGCATACGGGACAGTTCACCGGGGAGCTGTTTTTT
CASSLAHTGQFTGELFF
>-|TRBV6-5|14|-|TRBJ2-7
TGTGCCAGCAGTTACTCTTCTCTCCGGTACGAGCAGTACTTC
CASSYSSLRYEQYF
>-|TRBV5-6|14|-|TRBJ1-6
TGTGCCAGCAGCTTGGAGGTGTCGAGTTCACCCCTCCACTTT
CASSLEVSSSPLHF
>-|TRBV28|12|few|TRBJ1-2
TGTGCCAGCAGTTTAGAGTATAGTGGCTACACCTTC
CASSLEYSGYTF
>TRBD2|TRBV9|15|-|TRBJ2-1
TGTGCCAGCAGCGTAGGAGCGGGAGGGTTCAATGAGCAGTTCTTC
CASSVGAGGFNEQFF
>-|TRBV28|13|few|TRBJ1-1
TGTGCCAGCAGTTTAGACCGGAGGACTGAAGCTTTCTTT
CASSLDRRTEAFF
>-|TRBV5-4|13|few|TRBJ1-1
TGTGCCAGCAGCTTGGGGGTGGGATATGAAGCTTTCTTT
CASSLGVGYEAFF
>TRBD1|TRBV4-3|16|few|TRBJ2-6
TGCGCCAGCAGCCAGACAGGGGGCTCTGGGGCCAACGTCCTGACTTTC
CASSQTGGSGANVLTF
>-|TRBV4-3|13|-|TRBJ1-1
TGCGCCAGCAGCCCTCAGGCGAACACTGAAGCTTTCTTT
CASSPQANTEAFF
>-|TRBV5-6|13|-|TRBJ1-1
TGTGCCAGCAGGGAGCAAGGGGGTACTGAAGCTTTCTTT
CASREQGGTEAFF
>-|TRBV28|13|once|TRBJ2-7
TGTGCCAGCAGTTGGGGGCAATCATACGAGCAGTACTTC
CASSWGQSYEQYF
>TRBD2|TRBV6-5|16|-|TRBJ2-2
TGTGCCAGCAGTTACTCGGCGGGGGGGAACACCGGGGAGCTGTTTTTT
CASSYSAGGNTGELFF
>-|TRBV11-2|14|-|TRBJ1-2
TGTGCCAGCAGCTTAGAAGGTTTGGGGGCTGGCTACACCTTC
CASSLEGLGAGYTF
>-|TRBV7-9|16|-|TRBJ1-1
TGTGCCAGCGGACCGAACACGGCAGGACCGAACACTGAAGCTTTCTTT
CASGPNTAGPNTEAFF
>TRBD1|TRBV9|18|few|TRBJ1-2
TGTGCCAGCAGCGTAAGATGGGGACAGGGTCCCTCTAACTATGGCTACACCTTC
CASSVRWGQGPSNYGYTF
>TRBD1|TRBV5-4|14|-|TRBJ1-4
TGTGCCAGCAGCACCAGGACAGGGAGTGAAAAACTGTTTTTT
CASSTRTGSEKLFF
>-|TRBV29-1|15|few|TRBJ1-4
TGCAGCGTTGAAGGTTCGGCAGGGACGAATGAAAAACTGTTTTTT
CSVEGSAGTNEKLFF